The rows below give T cell receptor beta chains drawn from one sample of a study of blood T cell repertoires in COVID-19. Libraries were prepared by immunoSEQ multiplex PCR; TCRdb keeps only in-frame clonotypes and omits some of them. Among about 200,000 clones listed, approximately 91% were seen once. What was sequenced was peripheral blood. The source is a woman aged 40 to 50 with acute or convalescent COVID-19. The CDR3 runs from the conserved cysteine through the conserved F or W. The D gene is left open where the match is weak. For some rows the clone size is stated as once, few or many, or as a class when expanded; others skip it.

d_gene,j_gene,abundance,v_gene,CDR3aa,CDR3nt
-,TRBJ2-2,-,TRBV5-4,CASGLTGVPGELFF,TGTGCCAGCGGACTAACGGGGGTGCCCGGGGAGCTGTTTTTT
-,TRBJ2-1,few,TRBV6-1,CASSEDAPGEQFF,TGTGCCAGCAGTGAGGACGCGCCGGGGGAGCAGTTCTTC
-,TRBJ1-1,-,TRBV19,CASTTNGGGTEAFF,TGTGCCAGTACCACCAATGGGGGGGGCACTGAAGCTTTCTTT
-,TRBJ1-3,few,TRBV7-2,CASSLMGHQSGNTIYF,TGTGCCAGCAGCTTAATGGGGCATCAGTCTGGAAACACCATATATTTT
-,TRBJ1-3,-,TRBV5-1,CASSPSGSGNTIYF,TGCGCCAGCAGCCCCTCGGGCTCTGGAAACACCATATATTTT
-,TRBJ1-1,-,TRBV5-1,CASSLVRVGTEAFF,TGCGCCAGCAGCTTGGTCCGGGTTGGGACTGAAGCTTTCTTT
-,TRBJ1-3,-,TRBV11-2,CASSSRETIYF,TGTGCCAGCAGCTCGAGGGAGACCATATATTTT
-,TRBJ1-1,-,TRBV2,CASRTDYMNTEAFF,TGTGCCAGCAGGACAGATTATATGAACACTGAAGCTTTCTTT
-,TRBJ1-5,-,TRBV2,CASATGWGNQPQHF,TGTGCCAGCGCCACAGGGTGGGGCAATCAGCCCCAGCATTTT
TRBD1,TRBJ1-2,-,TRBV2,CASRTGTGVDGYTF,TGTGCCAGCAGAACCGGGACAGGGGTCGATGGCTACACCTTC
-,TRBJ1-5,-,TRBV2,CASSAAATGPQHF,TGTGCCAGCAGTGCCGCTGCTACGGGGCCCCAGCATTTT
-,TRBJ1-2,-,TRBV19,CASSIGPGLSSGYGYTF,TGTGCCAGTAGTATAGGGCCGGGACTCTCGTCGGGCTATGGCTACACCTTC
TRBD2,TRBJ2-5,-,TRBV5-1,CASSPGLAGEAKQETQYF,TGCGCCAGCAGCCCTGGACTAGCGGGGGAGGCGAAGCAAGAGACCCAGTACTTC
TRBD1,TRBJ1-2,once,TRBV6-5,CASRRDSDNYGYTF,TGTGCCAGCAGGCGGGACAGCGATAACTATGGCTACACCTTC
TRBD1,TRBJ1-2,-,TRBV27,CASSSSAGRTGRWGYTF,TGTGCCAGCAGTTCCTCGGCCGGGCGGACAGGGAGATGGGGCTACACCTTC
-,TRBJ1-6,-,TRBV19,CASSISYISGSPLHF,TGTGCCAGTAGTATTTCTTATATCTCGGGTTCACCCCTCCACTTT
-,TRBJ2-2,-,TRBV5-1,CASSLDRQFALNTGELFF,TGCGCCAGCAGCTTGGACAGACAATTTGCCTTGAACACCGGGGAGCTGTTTTTT
-,TRBJ1-2,-,TRBV5-8,CASSLQGNNYGYTF,TGTGCCAGCAGCTTGCAGGGGAATAACTATGGCTACACCTTC
-,TRBJ2-1,-,TRBV2,CASSEMAPARSYNEQFF,TGTGCCAGCAGTGAAATGGCTCCGGCGAGGAGCTACAATGAGCAGTTCTTC
TRBD2,TRBJ2-3,-,TRBV5-1,CASSLAGGGTDTQYF,TGCGCCAGCAGCTTGGCGGGAGGAGGCACAGATACGCAGTATTTT
TRBD2,TRBJ2-3,-,TRBV29-1,CSVLSGTITDTQYF,TGCAGCGTCCTAAGCGGGACCATCACAGATACGCAGTATTTT
-,TRBJ1-1,-,TRBV18,CASSRMTGKNTEAFF,TGTGCCAGCTCACGAATGACCGGGAAGAACACTGAAGCTTTCTTT
TRBD2,TRBJ2-3,-,TRBV9,CASSSLGREDTQYF,TGTGCCAGCAGCTCCTTGGGGCGGGAGGATACGCAGTATTTT
-,TRBJ1-5,-,TRBV6-2/TRBV6-3,CASSYGGRGDNQPQHF,TGTGCCAGCAGTTACGGCGGCAGGGGTGACAATCAGCCCCAGCATTTT
TRBD1,TRBJ2-5,-,TRBV11-2,CASSLDQQGVKTQYF,TGTGCCAGCAGCTTAGATCAACAGGGGGTGAAGACCCAGTACTTC
TRBD1,TRBJ1-3,-,TRBV5-1,CASSLTGEPSGNTIYF,TGCGCCAGCAGCCTCACAGGGGAGCCCTCTGGAAACACCATATATTTT
-,TRBJ1-5,-,TRBV19,CASSIPFSNQPQHF,TGTGCCAGTAGTATCCCCTTCTCGAATCAGCCCCAGCATTTT
TRBD1,TRBJ2-3,-,TRBV20-1,CSASGQGPLTQYF,TGCAGTGCTAGTGGACAGGGGCCCCTTACGCAGTATTTT
-,TRBJ1-6,-,TRBV14,CASSQDVSPLHF,TGTGCCAGCAGCCAAGACGTTTCACCCCTCCACTTT
TRBD1,TRBJ2-2,-,TRBV6-1,CASSEQGAAGELFF,TGTGCCAGCAGTGAACAGGGGGCGGCCGGGGAGCTGTTTTTT
TRBD1,TRBJ2-3,-,TRBV5-8,CASATGTANTDTQYF,TGTGCCAGCGCTACAGGGACAGCAAACACAGATACGCAGTATTTT
-,TRBJ2-5,-,TRBV6-6,CASSYVDRRQETQYF,TGTGCCAGCAGTTACGTCGACAGGAGACAAGAGACCCAGTACTTC
-,TRBJ1-2,-,TRBV12-5,CASGFGGIAYGYTF,TGTGCTAGTGGTTTCGGGGGGATAGCCTATGGCTACACCTTC
-,TRBJ1-5,-,TRBV20-1,CSASGLRNQPQHF,TGCAGTGCTAGTGGACTCCGCAATCAGCCCCAGCATTTT